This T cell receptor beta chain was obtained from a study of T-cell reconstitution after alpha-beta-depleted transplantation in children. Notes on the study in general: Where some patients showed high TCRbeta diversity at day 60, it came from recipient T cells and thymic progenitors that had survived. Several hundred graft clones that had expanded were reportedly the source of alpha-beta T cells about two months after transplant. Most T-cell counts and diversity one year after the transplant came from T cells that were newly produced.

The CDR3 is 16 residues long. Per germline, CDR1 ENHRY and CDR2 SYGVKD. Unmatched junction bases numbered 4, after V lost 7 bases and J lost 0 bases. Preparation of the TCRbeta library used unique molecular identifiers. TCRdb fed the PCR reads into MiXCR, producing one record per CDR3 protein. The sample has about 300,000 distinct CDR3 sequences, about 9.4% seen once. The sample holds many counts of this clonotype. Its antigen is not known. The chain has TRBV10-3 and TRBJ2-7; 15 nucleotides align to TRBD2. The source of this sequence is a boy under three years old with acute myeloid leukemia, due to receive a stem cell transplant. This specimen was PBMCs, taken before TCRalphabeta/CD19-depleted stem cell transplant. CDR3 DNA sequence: TGTGCCATCAAGGGACTAGCGGGAGGCCCCTCCTACGAGCAGTACTTC. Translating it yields CAIKGLAGGPSYEQYF.